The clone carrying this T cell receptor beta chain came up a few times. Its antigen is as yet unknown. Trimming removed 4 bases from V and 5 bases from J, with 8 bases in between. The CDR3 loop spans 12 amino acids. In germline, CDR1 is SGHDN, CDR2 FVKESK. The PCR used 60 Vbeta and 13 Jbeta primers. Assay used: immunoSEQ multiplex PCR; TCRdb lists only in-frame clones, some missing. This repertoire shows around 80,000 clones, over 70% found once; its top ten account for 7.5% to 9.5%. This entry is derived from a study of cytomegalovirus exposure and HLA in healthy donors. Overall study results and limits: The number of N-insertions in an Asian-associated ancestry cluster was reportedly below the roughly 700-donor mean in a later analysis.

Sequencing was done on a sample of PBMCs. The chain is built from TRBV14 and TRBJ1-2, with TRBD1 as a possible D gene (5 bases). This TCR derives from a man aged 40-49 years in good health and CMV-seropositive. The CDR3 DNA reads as TGTGCCAGCAGCCCCCAGGGATATGGCTACACCTTC. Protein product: CASSPQGYGYTF. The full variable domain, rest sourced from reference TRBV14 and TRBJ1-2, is EAGVTQFPSHSVIEKGQTVTLRCDPISGHDNLYWYRRVMGKEIKFLLHFVKESKQDESGMPNNRFLAERTGGTYSTLKVQPAELEDSGVYFCASSPQGYGYTFGSGTRLTVV.